A single sample is the source of the 16 T cell receptor beta chains below, sequenced in a study of cytomegalovirus exposure and HLA in healthy donors. It was with 60 Vbeta and 13 Jbeta primers that the PCR ran. TCRdb's table, derived via immunoSEQ multiplex PCR, lists solely in-frame clones and lacks some. Among more than 95,000 clones listed, over 60% were seen once. The sample taken for sequencing was PBMCs. The receptors here all came from a woman between 35 and 50 years old in good health and CMV-seropositive.

This clone was observed a handful of times. This chain links TRBV7-8 with TRBJ2-7, with D unresolved. The CDR3 spans 12 residues. Germline assignment: CDR1 SGHVS and CDR2 FQNEAQ. The V and J ends lost 1 base and 6 bases respectively, with 7 bases between them. CDR3 coding DNA: TGTGCCAGCAGCTTAGTAGCCGGCGAGCAGTACTTC. It yields the protein CASSLVAGEQYF.

This clone was detected only once. The chain links TRBV7-9 to TRBJ2-1, with D possibly matching TRBD1 (5 bases). The length of the CDR3 is 15 residues. CDR1 SEHNR and CDR2 FQNEAQ come from the germline V gene (reference sequence). Trimming removed 2 bases at V and 3 bases at J, with 11 bases between. DNA of the CDR3: TGTGCCAGCAGCTTAAGCAGGGCCCTCTACAATGAGCAGTTCTTC. The encoded protein is CASSLSRALYNEQFF.

The rearrangement links TRBV7-9 to TRBJ2-5; perhaps TRBD2 as D (6 bases). This CDR3 has 14 amino acids. The ends were cut back, 3 bases at V and 4 bases at J, with 12 bases in the middle. Germline CDR1 SEHNR, CDR2 FQNEAQ (reference sequence). The CDR3 protein is CASSFAGRSETQYF. The CDR3 DNA is TGTGCCAGCAGCTTCGCGGGACGGTCAGAGACCCAGTACTTC. Full variable domain (missing parts from reference TRBV7-9 and TRBJ2-5): DTGVSQNPRHKITKRGQNVTFRCDPISEHNRLYWYRQTLGQGPEFLTYFQNEAQLEKSRLLSDRFSAERPKGSFSTLEIQRTEQGDSAMYLCASSFAGRSETQYFGPGTRLLVL.

This sequence joins TRBV11-2 and TRBJ2-6, with 8 bases aligning to TRBD1. Trimming cost V 0 bases and J 0 bases; bases outside gene matches: 10. Per the germline V gene, CDR1 is SGHAT and CDR2 is FQNNGV. This CDR3 has 20 residues. CDR3: CASSLEPGQGLFSGANVLTF. The CDR3 DNA is TGTGCCAGCAGCTTAGAGCCCGGACAGGGCCTCTTCTCTGGGGCCAACGTCCTGACTTTC.

The chain links TRBV9 to TRBJ2-1; D is unclear. The CDR3 is made up of 15 amino acids. V lost 4 bases, J lost 0 bases, and 11 bases lay in between. Germline V gene lookup returns CDR1 SGDLS and CDR2 YYNGEE. The CDR3 is CASSPRFSSYNEQFF. The CDR3 nucleotides are TGTGCCAGCAGCCCTAGATTTAGCTCCTACAATGAGCAGTTCTTC.

The chain combines TRBV6-5 with TRBJ1-2, with D uncertain. Trimming took 5 bases from V and 8 from J, leaving 12 bases between them. Germline CDR1 and CDR2: MNHEY and SVGAGI. The CDR3 consists of 12 residues. In DNA, the CDR3 is TGTGCCAGCAGTGTCCCGGGAGGAGGCTACACCTTC. Protein sequence: CASSVPGGGYTF.

The table lists this clone with a count of one. The chain is built from TRBV29-1 and TRBJ1-6, with D tentatively TRBD1 (6 bases). CDR1 and CDR2 (germline): SQVTM, ANQGSEA. Deletions cut 5 bases from V and 8 bases from J, with 13 bases between. The CDR3 sequence is 13 residues long. For the CDR3, the DNA is TGCAGCGTTTGGAAAGGGGGGGATTCACCCCTCCACTTT. This codes for CSVWKGGDSPLHF.

The rearrangement uses TRBV7-2 and TRBJ2-1; perhaps TRBD2 as D (6 bases). Germline values: CDR1 SGHTA, CDR2 FQGNSA. The V end was cut by 1 base, the J end by 8 bases, with 18 bases between. This CDR3 is built from 16 residues. CDR3 protein: CASSLGGGGTGDEQFF. The CDR3 coding sequence is TGTGCCAGCAGCTTAGGGGGCGGCGGGACGGGGGATGAGCAGTTCTTC.

V usage is TRBV28 and J usage is TRBJ2-5; 12 bases map to TRBD2. With V trimmed by 6 bases and J by 0 bases, 8 bases remained unmatched. CDR1 and CDR2 (germline): MDHEN, SYDVKM. This CDR3 comprises 17 residues. For the CDR3, the DNA is TGTGCCAGCAGCTACGCCGGGACTAGCGGGTACCAAGAGACCCAGTACTTC. Encoded protein: CASSYAGTSGYQETQYF.

V is TRBV5-1 and J is TRBJ2-1; 8 positions match TRBD2. CDR1 and CDR2 (germline): SGHRS, YFSETQ. Unmatched junction bases numbered 17, after V lost 7 bases and J lost 2 bases. The CDR3 contains 18 residues. CDR3 bases: TGCGCCAGCCGTATGCCCATCGCCCAGCGGGGGCCCTACAATGAGCAGTTCTTC. Its protein product is CASRMPIAQRGPYNEQFF.

The chain links TRBV30 to TRBJ2-6, with D unclear. This CDR3 has 12 amino acids. Germline V gives CDR1 GTSNPN, CDR2 SVGIG (reference sequence). The V and J ends lost 7 bases and 0 bases respectively, with 4 bases between them. The CDR3: CASPSGANVLTF. The DNA for the CDR3 is TGTGCCTCTCCCTCTGGGGCCAACGTCCTGACTTTC.

This chain connects TRBV2 to TRBJ2-5; 13 bases are a match to TRBD2. The DNA end is more similar to TRBJ2-7, so the J call may be wrong. CDR3 length: 15 amino acids. The germline V gene has CDR1 SNHLY and CDR2 FYNNEI. CDR3 sequence: CASSERTSGSHEQYF. The CDR3 nucleotides read TGTGCCAGCAGTGAACGGACTAGCGGGAGCCACGAGCAGTACTTC.

V is TRBV15 and J is TRBJ1-2, with D maybe TRBD1 (6 bases). V lost 0 bases and J lost 4, with 9 bases in between. In germline, CDR1 is LNHNV, CDR2 YYDKDF (reference sequence). The CDR3 covers 14 residues. The CDR3 loop reads CATSRDRGGYGYTF. In DNA, the CDR3 is TGTGCCACCAGCAGAGACAGGGGCGGCTATGGCTACACCTTC.

The chain employs TRBV7-2 and TRBJ2-7, with 10 bases matching TRBD2. The CDR3 runs to 16 residues. The V and J ends lost 4 bases and 7 bases, in that order; junction bases with no gene match: 13. Germline V CDR1 and CDR2: SGHTA, FQGNSA. In nucleotides, the CDR3 is TGTGCCAGCAGCTCGCCGTCACTAGCGGGAACGCTAGAGCAGTACTTC. Translation: CASSSPSLAGTLEQYF.

J is TRBJ2-5 and V is TRBV19, with D uncertain. Germline values: CDR1 LNHDA, CDR2 SQIVND (reference sequence). This CDR3 comprises 11 residues. V dropped 5 bases and J dropped 5 bases, with 6 bases sitting between them. CDR3 sequence (DNA): TGTGCCAGTAGTCCCGGGGAGACCCAGTACTTC. It codes for CASSPGETQYF.

This sequence joins TRBV2 and TRBJ2-3; the match to TRBD2 covers 12 bases. CDR1 and CDR2 (germline): SNHLY, FYNNEI. The CDR3 is 16 amino acids. Trimming removed 6 bases from V and 1 base from J; junction bases left unmatched: 5. CDR3 amino acids: CASSGLAGFGTDTQYF. The CDR3 DNA follows: TGTGCCAGCAGCGGACTAGCGGGATTTGGCACAGATACGCAGTATTTT.